The 31 T cell receptor beta chains listed next were all sequenced from one sample in a study of spatial heterogeneity in lung cancer. Study observations and caveats: For expanded intratumoral alpha and beta TCRs, counts tracked tumor mutation counts.

Time point indicated: sample taken at primary tumor resection. Their specific antigens are unknown. Via MiXCR, TCRdb re-called the 5' RACE reads, giving one row per CDR3 protein. The repertoire holds 15,000 or so distinct CDR3 sequences, with 4.7% as singletons. The source was lung tumor tissue, collected at surgery. These receptors were taken from a female donor with early-stage non-small cell lung cancer.

This clonotype was picked up many times. This beta chain was picked up by a library intended for alpha chains and is off target, so its count carries little meaning. The rearrangement links TRBV5-1 to TRBJ2-3; 7 bases align to TRBD1. CDR3 length: 15 residues. CDR1 and CDR2 (germline): SGHRS, YFSETQ. Germline trimming cut 1 base from V and 2 bases from J; bases unmatched to any gene: 4. The CDR3 nucleotides are TGCGCCAGCAGCTTGTTGGGACAGATCACAGATACGCAGTATTTT. Protein: CASSLLGQITDTQYF.

This clonotype was counted only a few times. The library was built for alpha chains, so this beta chain is an off-target read and its size means little. The chain joins TRBV7-6 to TRBJ2-3; the match to TRBD2 covers 10 bases. The CDR3 covers 14 residues. Germline-derived CDR1 and CDR2 are SGHVS and FNYEAQ. J lost 8 bases, V lost 8 bases, and 10 bases had no gene match. The CDR3 reads CASGLAVRGTTQYF. CDR3 DNA sequence: TGTGCCAGCGGACTAGCGGTTCGAGGGACTACGCAGTATTTT.

This clonotype turned up a few times. This beta chain slipped into a library made for alpha chains as a stray read, so its size is not meaningful. V is TRBV5-1 and J is TRBJ1-2, with a tentative D call TRBD1 (5 bases). Germline-derived CDR1 and CDR2 are SGHRS and YFSETQ. The CDR3 is 14 amino acids. The V gene lost 4 bases and the J gene lost 4 bases, with 14 bases spanning the gap. The CDR3 region has the DNA TGCGCCAGCAGCCCCGAGACAGTTTTCTATGGCTACACCTTC. Translating gives CASSPETVFYGYTF.

This clonotype came up once. A library prepared for alpha chains yielded this beta chain as an off-target read; its size is of little meaning. J is TRBJ2-2 and V is TRBV11-2; no firm D call. The CDR3 runs 16 residues. Between the trimmed V and J ends, which lost 2 bases and 1 base, there was a span of 11 bases. The germline V gene has CDR1 SGHAT and CDR2 FQNNGV. The CDR3 DNA reads as TGTGCCAGCAGCTTAAGAGCAGGTCAGAACACCGGGGAGCTGTTTTTT. Translated, it gives CASSLRAGQNTGELFF.

This clonotype has only a few counts. As an off-target read in a library built for alpha chains, this beta chain has a frequency of little significance. The chain has TRBV5-5 and TRBJ1-6; 7 bases fit TRBD1. CDR1 SGHKS and CDR2 YYEKEE come from the germline V gene (reference sequence). CDR3 size: 16 residues. V dropped 2 bases and J dropped 11; count of bases not matched to a gene: 13. The CDR3 nucleotides read TGTGCCAGCAGCTTTAGTCTGGGAGGGGGCGAAGCACCCCTCCACTTT. It yields the protein CASSFSLGGGEAPLHF.

Of note for this clonotype: With the library built for alpha chains, this beta chain is off target and its frequency is not meaningful. The chain combines TRBV7-2 with TRBJ2-1; D ambiguous. V gave up 0 bases and J gave up 7 bases, with 7 bases separating them. The CDR3 totals 13 residues. In germline, CDR1 is SGHTA, CDR2 FQGNSA. The chain's CDR3 is CASSLANKNEQFF. The CDR3 DNA reads as TGTGCCAGCAGCTTAGCAAACAAGAATGAGCAGTTCTTC.

This clonotype is labeled medium-sized. Because the library targeted alpha chains, this beta chain is an off-target read whose size means little. V usage is TRBV4-3 and J usage is TRBJ1-1; the D is unclear. Deletions cut 0 bases from V and 3 bases from J, with 8 bases between. This CDR3 comprises 14 residues. CDR1 LGHNA and CDR2 YSLEER come from the germline V gene. The CDR3 nucleotides are TGCGCCAGCAGCCAAGATCCGAGGGACACTGAAGCTTTCTTT. Translated: CASSQDPRDTEAFF.

Many counts were recorded for this clonotype. This could be a read error, since a much larger clone is one nucleotide away. Since the library was made to target alpha chains, this beta chain is a stray read and its abundance is not meaningful. The chain carries TRBV5-4 and TRBJ2-5; 7 bases are a match to TRBD2. The germline V gene encodes CDR1 SGHNT and CDR2 YYREEE (reference sequence). The CDR3 extends over 15 amino acids. V lost 0 bases to trimming and J lost 2 bases; unmatched junction nucleotides: 4. CDR3 sequence reads: CASSLVGTKQETQYF. The CDR3 coding sequence is TGTGCCAGCAGCTTGGTCGGGACTAAGCAAGAGACCCAGTACTTC.

There are many counts of this clonotype. With the library built for alpha chains, this beta chain is off target and its frequency is not meaningful. The rearrangement uses TRBV7-2 and TRBJ1-2, with D perhaps matching TRBD1 (5 bases). Germline values: CDR1 SGHTA, CDR2 FQGNSA. Trimming left V 6 bases short and J 4 bases short, with 18 bases between. The CDR3 runs 15 residues. The CDR3 DNA reads TGTGCCAGCAGTGGGTTTTGGGCAGGGCCCTATGGCTACACCTTC. This encodes CASSGFWAGPYGYTF. Using reference TRBV7-2 and TRBJ1-2 for the parts outside the CDR3, the full variable domain is GAGVSQSPSNKVTEKGKDVELRCDPISGHTALYWYRQSLGQGLEFLIYFQGNSAPDKSGLPSDRFSAERTGGSVSTLTIQRTQQEDSAVYLCASSGFWAGPYGYTFGSGTRLTVV.

This clonotype was found many times. This beta chain appears as a stray read in a library generated for alpha chains; its size is not informative. The gene calls are TRBV6-6 and TRBJ1-5; possible D gene TRBD1, 5 bases. Germline CDR1 reads MNHNY; CDR2 reads SVGAGI (reference sequence). Trimming cost V 4 bases and J 3 bases, with 13 bases left between them. The length of the CDR3 is 15 residues. Here the CDR3 DNA reads TGTGCCAGCAGTTTTCTGCAGGGATCCAATCAGCCCCAGCATTTT. This sequence encodes CASSFLQGSNQPQHF.

Remarks on this clonotype: This beta chain represents an off-target read in a library built for alpha chains; its size is of limited meaning. J is TRBJ2-3 and V is TRBV19; 8 bases fit TRBD2. CDR3 length equals 14 residues. The ends lost 1 base at V and 4 bases at J; junction bases unmatched: 1. Germline V gives CDR1 LNHDA, CDR2 SQIVND (reference sequence). In nucleotides, the CDR3 is TGTGCCAGTAGTATAGGCGGGGGGCCAGATACGCAGTATTTT. Encoded protein: CASSIGGGPDTQYF.

This clonotype was observed many times. Within a library made for alpha chains, this beta chain is off target, and its count is uninformative. This chain links TRBV20-1 with TRBJ1-6; D possibly corresponds to TRBD1 (6 bases). CDR3 length: 14 residues. Per germline, CDR1 DFQATT and CDR2 SNEGSKA (reference sequence). The germline V and J ends were trimmed by 1 base and 9 bases, with 13 bases remaining between them. CDR3 coding DNA: TGCAGTGCTAGAGCGGGGACAAACGTTTCACCCCTCCACTTT. This gives the protein CSARAGTNVSPLHF.

Notes on this clonotype: A read error may explain this, as a much larger clone is one base away. This beta chain slipped into a library made for alpha chains as a stray read, so its size is not meaningful. The chain couples TRBV2 to TRBJ1-3; D not certain. The V end was cut by 11 bases, the J end by 0 bases, with 11 bases between. The CDR3 is made up of 13 amino acids. Per the germline V gene, CDR1 is SNHLY and CDR2 is FYNNEI. The CDR3 DNA is TGTGCCCCCGCCATGGACTCTGGAAACACCATATATTTT. Its translation: CAPAMDSGNTIYF.

This clonotype appeared many times. Because the library targeted alpha chains, this beta chain is an off-target read whose size means little. This chain joins TRBV12-3 or TRBV12-4 and TRBJ2-5; 7 bases fit TRBD1. With V trimmed by 5 bases and J by 3 bases, 3 bases remained unmatched. This CDR3 comprises 13 residues. CDR3 protein: CASSRTGEETQYF. CDR3 DNA: TGTGCCAGCAGTCGCACAGGGGAAGAGACCCAGTACTTC.

In this sample, this clonotype is medium-sized (0.01 to 0.1%). For a library built for alpha chains, this beta chain is a stray read; little rests on its size. This chain links TRBV29-1 with TRBJ2-7; D possibly corresponds to TRBD2 (6 bases). The CDR3 is 15 residues long. V was shortened by 2 bases and J by 1 base, with 15 bases between the two germline ends. The germline V gene encodes CDR1 SQVTM and CDR2 ANQGSEA. CDR3 amino acids: CSVEREQGRSYEQYF. Here the CDR3 DNA reads TGCAGCGTTGAACGGGAGCAGGGTAGATCCTACGAGCAGTACTTC.

This clonotype has ten or more counts. Because this beta chain is a stray read in a library intended to capture alpha chains, its abundance should not be given much weight. The V call is TRBV7-9, the J call TRBJ1-1; no clear D. V was clipped by 5 bases and J by 0 bases, with 4 bases between them. The CDR3 sequence is 12 residues long. CDR1 and CDR2 from the germline V gene are SEHNR and FQNEAQ (reference sequence). CDR3 sequence: CASSRVNTEAFF. CDR3 in DNA: TGTGCCAGCAGCAGGGTGAACACTGAAGCTTTCTTT.

There are a few counts of this clonotype. This beta chain came through as a stray read in a library set up for alpha chains, and its size says little. The genes are TRBV15 and TRBJ2-7; D is perhaps TRBD2 (5 bases). Germline V CDR1 and CDR2: LNHNV, YYDKDF (reference sequence). Trimming took 1 base from V and 5 from J, leaving 12 bases between them. The CDR3 is made up of 14 amino acids. The CDR3 nucleotides read TGTGCCACCAGCAGAGTCCGGGCGGGTGACGAGCAGTACTTC. Translation: CATSRVRAGDEQYF.

This clonotype was seen more than once but under ten times. This beta chain is off target for a library built for alpha chains, so its abundance means little. The chain joins TRBV15 to TRBJ1-2, with D uncertain. The germline V gene encodes CDR1 LNHNV and CDR2 YYDKDF (reference sequence). CDR3 length: 13 amino acids. V was clipped by 5 bases and J by 4 bases, with 11 bases between them. The CDR3 region has the DNA TGTGCCACCAGCGTAGCAACGTCCTATGGCTACACCTTC. This codes for CATSVATSYGYTF.

This clonotype was recorded many times. A library made for alpha chains picked up this beta chain off target, so its size means little. This chain joins TRBV28 and TRBJ2-3; no reliable D call. Trimming stripped 3 bases from V and 0 bases from J, with 4 bases between. This CDR3 spans 13 amino acids. The germline CDR1 and CDR2 sequences are MDHEN and SYDVKM. The CDR3 loop is CASSLQSTDTQYF. The CDR3 DNA sequence: TGTGCCAGCAGTTTGCAGAGCACAGATACGCAGTATTTT.

In its sample, this clonotype was seen many times. For a library built for alpha chains, this beta chain is a stray read; little rests on its size. The chain links TRBV7-3 to TRBJ1-1; D uncertain. Trimming removed 5 bases at V and 4 bases at J, with 11 bases between. The CDR3 contains 13 residues. Germline lookup yields CDR1 SGHTA and CDR2 FQGTGA. The CDR3 spells CASSLSWGTEAFF. In DNA form, the CDR3 reads TGTGCCAGCAGCCTATCCTGGGGCACTGAAGCTTTCTTT.

This clonotype was seen many times. Within a library made for alpha chains, this beta chain is off target, and its count is uninformative. CDR3 protein: CASSTRQVYNSPLHF. For the CDR3, the DNA is TGTGCCAGCAGCACCCGACAGGTTTATAATTCACCCCTCCACTTT. The J gene is TRBJ1-6, the V gene TRBV7-2, with D maybe TRBD1 (6 bases). Per germline, CDR1 SGHTA and CDR2 FQGNSA. CDR3 length: 15 amino acids. Trimming took off 5 bases at V and 4 bases at J, with 12 bases between the two ends.

Many counts were recorded for this clonotype. The library was built for alpha chains, so this beta chain is an off-target read and its size means little. The chain couples TRBV30 to TRBJ1-5; 7 nucleotides match TRBD1. CDR3 length: 13 residues. With V trimmed by 6 bases and J by 6 bases, 8 bases remained unmatched. Germline CDR1 is GTSNPN and CDR2 is SVGIG (reference sequence). This chain's CDR3 is CACQPGGPQPQHF. The CDR3 region has the DNA TGTGCCTGTCAGCCAGGGGGACCTCAGCCCCAGCATTTT.

This clonotype was picked up many times. This beta chain is an unintended read in a library built for alpha chains; its size means little. The chain links TRBV30 to TRBJ1-1; perhaps TRBD1 as D (5 bases). Per the germline V gene, CDR1 is GTSNPN and CDR2 is SVGIG (reference sequence). Trimming removed 4 bases from V and 5 bases from J, with 17 bases in between. The CDR3 totals 14 residues. In DNA, the CDR3 is TGTGCCTGGAACTCGGGGCAGCAAAAGACTGAAGCTTTCTTT. It specifies CAWNSGQQKTEAFF.

This clonotype was recorded many times. This beta chain is a stray sequence in a library constructed for alpha chains; its clone size is not meaningful. The V and J genes are TRBV20-1 and TRBJ1-4; D remains unclear. The germline gives CDR1 DFQATT, CDR2 SNEGSKA (reference sequence). CDR3 length equals 15 residues. Trimming stripped 3 bases from V and 7 bases from J, with 18 bases between. The CDR3 reads CSARISGVGGEKLFF. CDR3 DNA sequence: TGCAGTGCTAGGATTTCGGGTGTGGGCGGTGAAAAACTGTTTTTT.

This clonotype occurred many times. Since it is a stray read in a library aimed at alpha chains, this beta chain has a size that is not meaningful. V gene TRBV29-1 combines with J gene TRBJ2-5; 13 bases are shared with TRBD2. The CDR3 consists of 14 residues. Trimming took 8 bases from V and 5 from J; bases not matched to a gene: 8. CDR1 SQVTM and CDR2 ANQGSEA come from the germline V gene. In nucleotides, the CDR3 is TGCAGCACCAGACTAGCGGGGGGCCTGGAGACCCAGTACTTC. Its protein is CSTRLAGGLETQYF.

This clonotype was seen at least ten times. Since it is a stray read in a library aimed at alpha chains, this beta chain has a size that is not meaningful. V usage is TRBV20-1 and J usage is TRBJ2-7, with D possibly called TRBD1 or TRBD2 (5 bases each). The CDR3 runs 14 residues. The ends were cut back, 3 bases at V and 5 bases at J, with 17 bases in the middle. Germline lookup yields CDR1 DFQATT and CDR2 SNEGSKA (reference sequence). The CDR3 DNA reads TGCAGTGCTAGTAGGGACCGACAAATCCACGAGCAGTACTTC. Encoded protein: CSASRDRQIHEQYF.

This clonotype was counted ten times or more. A library made for alpha chains picked up this beta chain off target, so its size means little. V usage is TRBV9 and J usage is TRBJ1-2; 10 bases match TRBD1. V was pared by 0 bases and J by 5 bases, with 7 bases of the junction left unmatched. The germline V gene encodes CDR1 SGDLS and CDR2 YYNGEE. This CDR3 comprises 16 residues. The DNA for the CDR3 is TGTGCCAGCAGCGTAGCCCATGGACAGGGGGAATATGGCTACACCTTC. Translating gives CASSVAHGQGEYGYTF.

In this sample, this clonotype turned up many times. The library was designed around alpha chains, so this beta chain is a stray read whose abundance carries little weight. The chain is built from TRBV5-1 and TRBJ1-1; 8 nucleotides line up with TRBD1. Germline V lookup: CDR1 SGHRS, CDR2 YFSETQ. V trimming: 4 bases; J trimming: 3 bases; junction bases outside the gene matches: 8. The CDR3 spans 15 residues. The CDR3 nucleotides are TGCGCCAGCAGCAAGCAGGGGGCGTGGGACACTGAAGCTTTCTTT. Protein product: CASSKQGAWDTEAFF. The full variable domain, its missing parts supplied by reference TRBV5-1 and TRBJ1-1, is KAGVTQTPRYLIKTRGQQVTLSCSPISGHRSVSWYQQTPGQGLQFLFEYFSETQRNKGNFPGRFSGRQFSNSRSEMNVSTLELGDSALYLCASSKQGAWDTEAFFGQGTRLTVV.

Ten or more counts support this clonotype. This beta chain is an unintended read in a library built for alpha chains; its size means little. The rearrangement uses TRBV29-1 and TRBJ1-4; D is uncertain. The CDR3 sequence is 12 residues long. Germline CDR1 is SQVTM and CDR2 is ANQGSEA. Trimming stripped 4 bases from V and 8 bases from J, with 11 bases between. The DNA of the CDR3 is TGCAGCGTTGCCCAGAGTAGGGAAAAACTGTTTTTT. It yields the protein CSVAQSREKLFF.

This clonotype occurred many times. The library was designed around alpha chains, so this beta chain is a stray read whose abundance carries little weight. The rearrangement links TRBV21-1 to TRBJ1-6; the table's TRBD1 call for D was not verified on the DNA. TRBV21-1 is a listed pseudogene. CDR3 length: 19 residues. DNA for the CDR3: TGTGCCAGCAGCAAAGAGCGCATAGGACAGGGTCACCCTAATTCACCCCTCCACTTT. Amino acids: CASSKERIGQGHPNSPLHF.

This clonotype occurred many times. This beta chain lies outside the target of a library built for alpha chains; its clone size means little. The chain is built from TRBV18 and TRBJ2-1; tentative D call: TRBD2 (6 bases). CDR1 and CDR2 (germline): KGHSH, LQKENI. V shed 3 bases and J shed 0 bases, with 12 bases lying between them. The CDR3 sequence is 16 residues long. The CDR3: CASSPRVSGSYNEQFF. Written as DNA, the CDR3 is TGTGCCAGCTCACCCCGGGTTAGCGGCTCCTACAATGAGCAGTTCTTC.